These T cell receptor beta chains were read from a single sample in a study of HIV-infected patients and healthy controls. TCRdb fed the 5' RACE reads into MiXCR, producing one record per CDR3 protein. Among 15,000 to 20,000 distinct CDR3 sequences listed, approximately 16% were seen once. Sequencing was carried out using CD8+ T cells from blood. Receptors were obtained from a human donor in good health. CDR3s include the opening cysteine and the closing phenylalanine or tryptophan. The D gene is left open where the match is weak. Clone sizes are given selectively: once, few, many, or a class where the clone is expanded.

TRBV7-9,TRBJ2-1,many,.,TGTGCCAGCAGCTTTGACAGGGAGGTCAATGAGCAGTTCTTC,CASSFDREVNEQFF
TRBV2,TRBJ1-2,many,.,TGTGCCAGCAGTGTACCGGGAAGGGATGGCTACACCTTC,CASSVPGRDGYTF
TRBV5-6,TRBJ1-4,few,TRBD1,TGTGCCAGCAGCTTGCGGGGGGACAGAAGTTTGTTT,CASSLRGDRSLF
TRBV7-9,TRBJ2-3,many,.,TGTGCCAGCAGCTTTAGTGGGGATCCCCACACAGATACGCAGTATTTT,CASSFSGDPHTDTQYF
TRBV24-1,TRBJ2-1,many,.,TGTGCCACCAGTGATTTATACAATGAGCAGTTCTTC,CATSDLYNEQFF
TRBV20-1,TRBJ1-4,few,.,TGCAGTGCTAGAGGTCTGGGACCTTCGTCTGCAACTAATGAAAAACTGTTTTTT,CSARGLGPSSATNEKLFF
TRBV14,TRBJ2-7,few,TRBD1,TGTGCCAGCAGCCAGCTTACCGGGACAGCCTTCTACGAGCAGTACTTC,CASSQLTGTAFYEQYF
TRBV11-2,TRBJ2-7,.,.,TGTGCCAGCAGCTTAGATCAGGGTTGGAGAGGCGAGCAGTACTTC,CASSLDQGWRGEQYF
TRBV3-1,TRBJ2-3,.,.,TGTGCCAGCAGCCAAACAGGACACCCGGAGGATACGCAGTATTTT,CASSQTGHPEDTQYF
TRBV29-1,TRBJ2-4,many,TRBD2,TGCAGCGTTGAACATGGACTAGGAACCTACTTC,CSVEHGLGTYF
TRBV7-9,TRBJ2-3,.,.,TGTGCCAGCAGCTCGACGTGGGGAGCGGACCTCACAGATACGCAGTATTTT,CASSSTWGADLTDTQYF
TRBV2,TRBJ1-1,many,TRBD1,TGTGCCAGCAGTGACTTCAGGAAGACAGGGGGTGAGGTGAACACTGAAGCTTTCTTT,CASSDFRKTGGEVNTEAFF
TRBV28,TRBJ1-2,many,TRBD1,TGTGCCAGCAGTCTACAGGGGCCGCGGCCATTCTATGGCTACACCTTC,CASSLQGPRPFYGYTF
TRBV20-1,TRBJ2-7,few,.,TGCAGTGCTCCCCTCCAAAACCGGGACCCATCCTACGAGCAGTACTTC,CSAPLQNRDPSYEQYF
TRBV6-4,TRBJ2-2,many,.,TGTGCCAGCAGTCCAAGGGGGGCCGGGGAGCTGTTTTTT,CASSPRGAGELFF
TRBV10-3,TRBJ2-6,many,.,TGTGCCATCAGTGAGTCTTCGGGATGGACCTATGGGAGCTCTGGGGCCAACGTCCTGACTTTC,CAISESSGWTYGSSGANVLTF
TRBV5-6,TRBJ2-1,.,TRBD1,TGTGCCAGCAGAGGACAGGGGGCCGGTTATGAGCAGTTCTTC,CASRGQGAGYEQFF
TRBV25-1,TRBJ2-5,many,.,TGTGCCAGCAGTACCAGGAATCGGGGCGCGGAGACCCAGTACTTC,CASSTRNRGAETQYF
TRBV6-6,TRBJ2-3,.,TRBD1,TGTGCCAGCATCCAGGGGGCCTCCACAGATACGCAGTATTTT,CASIQGASTDTQYF
TRBV5-1,TRBJ1-1,many,.,TGCGCCAGCAGCTCTGGTCTCTCCCGAGCAGGGATGATTGCTTTCTTT,CASSSGLSRAGMIAFF
TRBV12-3/TRBV12-4,TRBJ2-1,few,TRBD2,TGTGCCAGCAGCCCTGGACTAGCCACTATCCACAATGAGCAGTTCTTC,CASSPGLATIHNEQFF
TRBV11-1,TRBJ2-1,many,TRBD2,TGTGCCAGCAGCCATACATTAGCGGGGTACAATGAGCAGTTCTTC,CASSHTLAGYNEQFF
TRBV7-9,TRBJ2-7,.,TRBD2,TGTGCCAGCAGACAAACTAGCGGGGCCTCCTACGAGCAGTACTTC,CASRQTSGASYEQYF
TRBV7-2,TRBJ2-2,many,TRBD2,TGTGCCAGCAGCTTAGTAACTAGCGGGGGGGGGGAGCTGTTTTTT,CASSLVTSGGGELFF
TRBV5-4,TRBJ1-1,once,.,TGTGCCAGCAGCCCCCAGGGAAACACTGAAGCTTTCTTT,CASSPQGNTEAFF
TRBV13,TRBJ2-1,many,TRBD1,TGTGCCAGCAGAGATGGACAGGGGGCACGGAATGAGCAGTTCTTC,CASRDGQGARNEQFF
TRBV15,TRBJ2-3,many,.,TGTGCCACCAGCAGTCGAACAGGGATAGATACGCAGTATTTT,CATSSRTGIDTQYF
TRBV19,TRBJ1-5,many,.,TGTGCCAGTAGTATAGGGGCGGGACCGCCCAGGGATCAGCCCCAGCATTTT,CASSIGAGPPRDQPQHF
TRBV10-3,TRBJ2-1,.,TRBD2,TGTGCCATCAGGGGACTAGCAGATGAGCAGTTCTTC,CAIRGLADEQFF
TRBV4-3,TRBJ1-1,many,.,TGCGCCAGCAGCCCAGTTGGCTTGGAAACTGAAGCTTTCTTT,CASSPVGLETEAFF
TRBV28,TRBJ2-7,.,.,TGTGCCAGCAGTCGACCTCCCTACGAGCAGTACTTC,CASSRPPYEQYF
TRBV28,TRBJ1-6,few,.,TGTGCCACCAAACTAAGCTCCTATAATTCACCCCTCCACTTT,CATKLSSYNSPLHF
TRBV15,TRBJ2-7,many,.,TGTGCCACCAGCAGTGGGCTCTCGGCGATCTACGAGCAGTACTTC,CATSSGLSAIYEQYF
TRBV6-1,TRBJ1-2,many,.,TGTGCCAGCCTGGCGCCAGACTATCTGGTGGGCTACACCTTC,CASLAPDYLVGYTF
TRBV11-2,TRBJ2-7,few,.,TGTGCCAGCAGCTTAGGGGGTAACGAGCAGTACTTC,CASSLGGNEQYF
TRBV19,TRBJ2-4,.,TRBD2,TGTGCCAGTAGTATGAAAGTACTAGCGGGGGAAAGGTACTTC,CASSMKVLAGERYF
TRBV7-8,TRBJ2-1,.,.,TGTGCCAGCAGCCGAGGGGCTTCCTACAATGAGCAGTTCTTC,CASSRGASYNEQFF
TRBV4-3,TRBJ2-1,many,.,TGCGCCAGCAGCCAAGGGGGTCGGGGGTTCAATGAGCAGTTCTTC,CASSQGGRGFNEQFF
TRBV11-2,TRBJ1-2,.,.,TGTGCCAGCAGCTTAGGGACAGACTATGGCTACACCTTC,CASSLGTDYGYTF
TRBV3-1,TRBJ2-3,many,.,TGTGCCAGCAGCCCTGACAGTGGAGATACGCAGTATTTT,CASSPDSGDTQYF
TRBV29-1,TRBJ1-1,many,.,TGCAGCGTTGACCTAGGGCCCGAAGCTTTCTTT,CSVDLGPEAFF
TRBV5-4,TRBJ2-2,few,TRBD1,TGTGACAGCAGCTTGGGGACGACAGGGCCCGCCACCGGGGAGCTGTTTTTT,CDSSLGTTGPATGELFF
TRBV7-9,TRBJ2-7,many,TRBD2,TGTGCCAGCAGCTCAGTGTCTAGCGGGACCTACGAGCAGTACTTC,CASSSVSSGTYEQYF
TRBV7-3,TRBJ2-2,many,.,TGTGCCAGCAGCTTGTATGAATGGACCGGGGAGCTGTTTTTT,CASSLYEWTGELFF
TRBV28,TRBJ2-7,many,.,TGTGCCAGCAGCCGTGGGGGGGGCAGGAACGAGCAGTACTTC,CASSRGGGRNEQYF
TRBV13,TRBJ2-7,.,.,TGTGCCAGCAGCTGTGAGCTCAGGGTACCCTACGAGCAGTACTTC,CASSCELRVPYEQYF